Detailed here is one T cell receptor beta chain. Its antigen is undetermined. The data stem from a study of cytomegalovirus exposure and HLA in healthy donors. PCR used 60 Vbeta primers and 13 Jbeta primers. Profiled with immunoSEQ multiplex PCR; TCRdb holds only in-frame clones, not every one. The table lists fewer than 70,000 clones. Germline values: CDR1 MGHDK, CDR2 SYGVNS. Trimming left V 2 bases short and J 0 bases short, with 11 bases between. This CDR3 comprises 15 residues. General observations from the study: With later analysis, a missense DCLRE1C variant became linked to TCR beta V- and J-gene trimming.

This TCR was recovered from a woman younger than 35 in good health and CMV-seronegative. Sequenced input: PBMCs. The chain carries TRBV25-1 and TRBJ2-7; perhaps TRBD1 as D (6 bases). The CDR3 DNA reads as TGTGCCAGCAGTGAAGGACAGACGAGCTCCTACGAGCAGTACTTC. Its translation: CASSEGQTSSYEQYF.